Detailed here is one T cell receptor (beta chain). Its specificity is unknown. The data were taken from a study of CD8 T cells in ankylosing spondylitis. TCRdb re-derived calls from the 5' RACE reads in MiXCR, one entry per CDR3 protein. Of approximately 400,000 distinct CDR3 sequences in the sample, approximately 26% are singletons; the top ten hold about 0.9%. Findings and limits, study-wide: Clones that were linked to disease were CD8+ and were relatively rare in peripheral blood. About 8 highly homologous variants made up a TCR beta motif, and this motif appeared characteristic of ankylosing spondylitis blood. From matched ankylosing spondylitis synovial fluid, disease-linked clones were reportedly recovered at significantly enriched levels.

CDR1 is LNHNV, CDR2 YYDKDF, per germline (reference sequence). CDR3 length equals 17 residues. V shed 3 bases and J 6 bases; nucleotides not matched to a gene: 8. Sample: blood, either unsorted or a sorted T cell fraction (not recorded which). The sequence was obtained from a male donor with ankylosing spondylitis. This chain joins TRBV15 and TRBJ2-3, with 14 bases matching TRBD2. Here the CDR3 DNA reads TGTGCCACCAGCAGCGCCGGGACTAGCGGGAGTCTTGATACGCAGTATTTT. It encodes CATSSAGTSGSLDTQYF.